One T cell receptor (beta chain) is described in this entry. In the original processing: Amplification of reference gene primers provided the estimated nucleated cell counts. Generated by immunoSEQ multiplex PCR, the TCRdb table keeps only in-frame clones and is missing some. From that table come the V and J calls and clone size; the DNA was used to work out D and trimming. Of about 45,000 clones in the sample, over 75% were seen once. The sample is drawn from a study of blood T cell repertoires in COVID-19. Across the study: Nucleic acid was either cDNA or gDNA, and it came from T cells, B-cell-depleted T cells, or PBMCs.

From germline, CDR1 is SGHAT and CDR2 FQNNGV. The CDR3 contains 16 residues. V gave up 0 bases and J gave up 3 bases, with 14 bases separating them. V is TRBV11-2 and J is TRBJ1-1; D might be TRBD1 (5 bases). Sequencing was performed on peripheral blood. The receptor was isolated from a human donor in a cohort sampled during active COVID-19. The CDR3 DNA sequence: TGTGCCAGCAGCTTAGAGGCCAGGGCTACGGACACTGAAGCTTTCTTT. This translates into CASSLEARATDTEAFF. Using reference TRBV11-2 and TRBJ1-1 for the parts outside the CDR3, the full variable domain is EAGVAQSPRYKIIEKRQSVAFWCNPISGHATLYWYQQILGQGPKLLIQFQNNGVVDDSQLPKDRFSAERLKGVDSTLKIQPAKLEDSAVYLCASSLEARATDTEAFFGQGTRLTVV.